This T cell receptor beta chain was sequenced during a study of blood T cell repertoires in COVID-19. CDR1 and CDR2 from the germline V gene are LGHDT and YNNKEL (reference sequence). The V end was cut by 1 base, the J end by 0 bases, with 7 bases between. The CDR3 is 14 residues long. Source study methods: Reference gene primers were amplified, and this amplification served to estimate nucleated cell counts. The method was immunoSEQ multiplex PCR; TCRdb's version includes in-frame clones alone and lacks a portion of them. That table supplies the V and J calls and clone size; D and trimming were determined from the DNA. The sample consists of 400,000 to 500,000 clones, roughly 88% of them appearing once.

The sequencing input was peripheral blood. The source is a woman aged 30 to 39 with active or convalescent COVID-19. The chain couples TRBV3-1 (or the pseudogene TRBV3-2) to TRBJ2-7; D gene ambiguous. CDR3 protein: CASSQGMSSYEQYF. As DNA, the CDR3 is TGTGCCAGCAGCCAAGGCATGAGCTCCTACGAGCAGTACTTC.